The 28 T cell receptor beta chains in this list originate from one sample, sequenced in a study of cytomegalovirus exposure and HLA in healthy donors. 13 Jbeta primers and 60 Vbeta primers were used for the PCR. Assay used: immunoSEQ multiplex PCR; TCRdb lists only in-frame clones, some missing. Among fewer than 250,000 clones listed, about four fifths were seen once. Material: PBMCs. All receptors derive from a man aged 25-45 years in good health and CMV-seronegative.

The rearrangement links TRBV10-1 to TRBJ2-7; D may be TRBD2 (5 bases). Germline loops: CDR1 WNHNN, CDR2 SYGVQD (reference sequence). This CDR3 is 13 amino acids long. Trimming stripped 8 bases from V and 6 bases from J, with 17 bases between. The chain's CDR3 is CASGSKGTSEQYF. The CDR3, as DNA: TGCGCCAGCGGGAGTAAGGGTACCAGCGAGCAGTACTTC.

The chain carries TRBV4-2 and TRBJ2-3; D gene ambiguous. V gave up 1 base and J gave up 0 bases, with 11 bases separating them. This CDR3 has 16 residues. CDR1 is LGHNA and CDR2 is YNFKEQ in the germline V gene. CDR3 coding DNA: TGTGCCAGCAGCCAAGTCCCCGGTTCTAGCACAGATACGCAGTATTTT. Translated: CASSQVPGSSTDTQYF.

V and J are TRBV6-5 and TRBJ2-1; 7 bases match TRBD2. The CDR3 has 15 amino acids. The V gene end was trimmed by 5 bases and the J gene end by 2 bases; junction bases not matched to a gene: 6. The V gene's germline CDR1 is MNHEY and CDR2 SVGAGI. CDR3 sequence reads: CASSNGGITYNEQFF. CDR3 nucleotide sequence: TGTGCCAGCAGTAACGGGGGGATCACCTACAATGAGCAGTTCTTC.

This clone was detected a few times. CDR3 region: CASSSYLNTGELFF. In DNA, the CDR3 is TGTGCCAGCAGCTCCTACTTGAACACCGGGGAGCTGTTTTTT. J is TRBJ2-2 and V is TRBV7-3; D uncertain. Germline values: CDR1 SGHTA, CDR2 FQGTGA. Trimming took 4 bases from V and 1 from J, leaving 7 bases between them. The CDR3 consists of 14 residues.

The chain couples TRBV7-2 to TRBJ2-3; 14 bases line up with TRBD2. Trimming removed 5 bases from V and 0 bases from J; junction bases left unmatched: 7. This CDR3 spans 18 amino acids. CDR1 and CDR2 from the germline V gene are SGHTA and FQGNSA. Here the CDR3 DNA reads TGTGCCAGCAGCCACGGACTAGCGGGGGGCCTAAGCACAGATACGCAGTATTTT. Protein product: CASSHGLAGGLSTDTQYF.

The CDR3 here is CASTRTGEIYNEQFF. The CDR3 DNA reads as TGTGCCAGTACCCGGACAGGCGAAATCTACAATGAGCAGTTCTTC. V and J are TRBV19 and TRBJ2-1, with 7 nucleotides matching TRBD1. The CDR3 has 15 residues. Unmatched junction bases numbered 9, after V lost 7 bases and J lost 3 bases. The germline gives CDR1 LNHDA, CDR2 SQIVND (reference sequence). Filled out from reference TRBV19 and TRBJ2-1, the complete variable domain reads DGGITQSPKYLFRKEGQNVTLSCEQNLNHDAMYWYRQDPGQGLRLIYYSQIVNDFQKGDIAEGYSVSREKKESFPLTVTSAQKNPTAFYLCASTRTGEIYNEQFFGPGTRLTVL.

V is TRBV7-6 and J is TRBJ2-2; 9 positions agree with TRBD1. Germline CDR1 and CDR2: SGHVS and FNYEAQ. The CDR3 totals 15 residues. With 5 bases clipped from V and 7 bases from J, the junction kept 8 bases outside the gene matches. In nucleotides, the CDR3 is TGTGCCAGCAGCGCCCCCGGGACAGGGATCGGGGAGCTGTTTTTT. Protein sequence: CASSAPGTGIGELFF.

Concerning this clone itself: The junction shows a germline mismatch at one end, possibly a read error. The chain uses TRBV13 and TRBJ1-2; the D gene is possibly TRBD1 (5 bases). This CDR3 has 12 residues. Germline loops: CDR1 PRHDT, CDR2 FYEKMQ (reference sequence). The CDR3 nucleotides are TGTGCCAGCAGCTTAGGGGGACTATGGGACTCCTTC. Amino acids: CASSLGGLWDSF.

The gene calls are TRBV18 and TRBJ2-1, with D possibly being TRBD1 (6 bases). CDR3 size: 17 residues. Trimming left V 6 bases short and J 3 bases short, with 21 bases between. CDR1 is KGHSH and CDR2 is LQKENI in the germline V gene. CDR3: CASSIRTGSGGYNEQFF. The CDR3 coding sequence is TGTGCCAGCTCGATTAGAACAGGGTCGGGCGGCTACAATGAGCAGTTCTTC.

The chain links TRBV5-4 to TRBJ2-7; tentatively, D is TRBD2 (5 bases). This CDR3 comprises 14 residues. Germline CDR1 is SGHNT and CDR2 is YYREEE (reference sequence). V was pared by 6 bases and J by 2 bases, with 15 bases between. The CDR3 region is CASNNRGKPYEQYF. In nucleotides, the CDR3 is TGTGCCAGCAATAACCGAGGGAAACCCTACGAGCAGTACTTC.

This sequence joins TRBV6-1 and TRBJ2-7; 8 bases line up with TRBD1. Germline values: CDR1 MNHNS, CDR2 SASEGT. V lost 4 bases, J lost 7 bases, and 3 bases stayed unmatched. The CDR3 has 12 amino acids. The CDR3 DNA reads TGTGCCAGCAGTGCAGGGGGCGTAGAGCAGTACTTC. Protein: CASSAGGVEQYF.

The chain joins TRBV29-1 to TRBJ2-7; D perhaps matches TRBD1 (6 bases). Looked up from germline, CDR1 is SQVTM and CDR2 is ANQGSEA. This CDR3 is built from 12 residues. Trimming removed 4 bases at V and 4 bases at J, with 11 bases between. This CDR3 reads CSVVWGQYEQYF. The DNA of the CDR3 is TGCAGCGTTGTATGGGGGCAATACGAGCAGTACTTC.

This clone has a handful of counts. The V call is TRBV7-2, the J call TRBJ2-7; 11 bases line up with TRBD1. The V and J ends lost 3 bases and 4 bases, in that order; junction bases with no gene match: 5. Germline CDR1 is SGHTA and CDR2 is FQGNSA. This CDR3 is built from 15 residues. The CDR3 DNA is TGTGCCAGCAGCTTTACGGGACAGGGGGAGTACGAGCAGTACTTC. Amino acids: CASSFTGQGEYEQYF.

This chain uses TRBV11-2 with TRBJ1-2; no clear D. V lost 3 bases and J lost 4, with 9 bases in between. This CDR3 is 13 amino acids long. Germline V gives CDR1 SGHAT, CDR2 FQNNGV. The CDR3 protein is CASSFDIFYGYTF. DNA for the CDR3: TGTGCCAGCAGCTTTGACATCTTCTATGGCTACACCTTC.

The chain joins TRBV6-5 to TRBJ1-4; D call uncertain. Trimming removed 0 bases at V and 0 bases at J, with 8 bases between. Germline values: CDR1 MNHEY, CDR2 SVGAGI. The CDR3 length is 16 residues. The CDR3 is CASSYSFSATNEKLFF. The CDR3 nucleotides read TGTGCCAGCAGTTACTCGTTCAGTGCAACTAATGAAAAACTGTTTTTT.

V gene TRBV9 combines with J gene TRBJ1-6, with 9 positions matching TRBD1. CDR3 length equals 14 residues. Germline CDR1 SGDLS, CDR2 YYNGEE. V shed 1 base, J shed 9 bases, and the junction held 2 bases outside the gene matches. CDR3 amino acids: CASSVQTGGSPLHF. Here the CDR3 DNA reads TGTGCCAGCAGCGTACAGACAGGGGGTTCACCCCTCCACTTT.

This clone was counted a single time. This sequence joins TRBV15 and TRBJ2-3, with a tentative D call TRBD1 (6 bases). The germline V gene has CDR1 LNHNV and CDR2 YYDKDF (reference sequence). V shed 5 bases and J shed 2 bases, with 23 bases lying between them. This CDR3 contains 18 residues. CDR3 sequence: CATSGLRDTAFTTDTQYF. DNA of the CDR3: TGTGCCACCAGCGGCTTAAGGGACACAGCCTTTACCACAGATACGCAGTATTTT.

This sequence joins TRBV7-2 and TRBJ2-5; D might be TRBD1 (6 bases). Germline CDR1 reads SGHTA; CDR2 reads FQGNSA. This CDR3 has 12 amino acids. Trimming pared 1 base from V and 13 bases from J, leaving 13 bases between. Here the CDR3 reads CASSLVGDIGYF. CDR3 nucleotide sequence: TGTGCCAGCAGCTTAGTGGGGGACATTGGGTACTTC. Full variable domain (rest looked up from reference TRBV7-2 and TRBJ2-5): GAGVSQSPSNKVTEKGKDVELRCDPISGHTALYWYRQSLGQGLEFLIYFQGNSAPDKSGLPSDRFSAERTGGSVSTLTIQRTQQEDSAVYLCASSLVGDIGYFGPGTRLLVL.

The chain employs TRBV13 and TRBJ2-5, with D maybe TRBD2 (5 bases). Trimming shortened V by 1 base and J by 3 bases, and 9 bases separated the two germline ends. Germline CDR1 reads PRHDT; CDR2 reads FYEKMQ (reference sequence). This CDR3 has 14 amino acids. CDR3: CASSLAGFKETQYF. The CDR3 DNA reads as TGTGCCAGCAGCTTAGCGGGGTTTAAAGAGACCCAGTACTTC.

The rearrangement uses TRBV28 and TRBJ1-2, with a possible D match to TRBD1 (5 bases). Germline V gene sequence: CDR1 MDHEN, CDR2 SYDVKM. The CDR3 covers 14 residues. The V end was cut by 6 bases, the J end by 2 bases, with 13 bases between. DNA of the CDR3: TGTGCCAGCAGCTCTGCGGGGGGAAACTATGGCTACACCTTC. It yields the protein CASSSAGGNYGYTF.

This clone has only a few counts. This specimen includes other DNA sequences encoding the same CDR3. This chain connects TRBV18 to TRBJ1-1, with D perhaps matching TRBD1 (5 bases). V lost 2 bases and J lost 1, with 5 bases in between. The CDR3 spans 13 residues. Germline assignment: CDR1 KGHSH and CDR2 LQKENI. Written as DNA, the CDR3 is TGTGCCAGCTCACCAGGACAGAACACTGAAGCTTTCTTT. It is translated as CASSPGQNTEAFF.

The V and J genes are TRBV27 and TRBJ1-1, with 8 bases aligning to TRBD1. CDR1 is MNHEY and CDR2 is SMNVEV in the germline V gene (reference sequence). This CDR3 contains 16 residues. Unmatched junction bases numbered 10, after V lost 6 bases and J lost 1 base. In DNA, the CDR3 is TGTGCCAGCAGCCCCGACAGGGGATACGGGAACACTGAAGCTTTCTTT. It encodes CASSPDRGYGNTEAFF.

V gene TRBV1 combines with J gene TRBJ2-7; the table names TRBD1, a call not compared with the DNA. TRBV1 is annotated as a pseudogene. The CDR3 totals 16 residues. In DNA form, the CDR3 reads TGCACCAGCAGCCAACGGCAGGGGGCAGAATCCTACGAGCAGTACTTC. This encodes CTSSQRQGAESYEQYF.

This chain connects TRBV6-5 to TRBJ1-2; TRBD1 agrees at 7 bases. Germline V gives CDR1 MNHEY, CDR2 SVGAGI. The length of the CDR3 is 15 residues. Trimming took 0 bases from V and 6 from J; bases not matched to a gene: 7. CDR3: CASSYSTLTGNGYTF. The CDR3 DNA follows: TGTGCCAGCAGTTACTCGACTCTGACAGGGAATGGCTACACCTTC.

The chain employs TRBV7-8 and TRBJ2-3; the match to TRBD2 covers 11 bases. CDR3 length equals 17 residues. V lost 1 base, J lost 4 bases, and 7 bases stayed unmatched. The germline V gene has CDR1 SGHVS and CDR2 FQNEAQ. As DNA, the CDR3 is TGTGCCAGCAGCTTAGAACTAGCGGGGGCCAGGGCAGATACGCAGTATTTT. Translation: CASSLELAGARADTQYF.

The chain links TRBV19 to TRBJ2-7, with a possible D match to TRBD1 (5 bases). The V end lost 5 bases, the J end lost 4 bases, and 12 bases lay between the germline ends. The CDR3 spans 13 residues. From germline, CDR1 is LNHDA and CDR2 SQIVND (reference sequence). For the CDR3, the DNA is TGTGCCAGTAGTCCCTCCCAGGGTTACGAGCAGTACTTC. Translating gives CASSPSQGYEQYF.

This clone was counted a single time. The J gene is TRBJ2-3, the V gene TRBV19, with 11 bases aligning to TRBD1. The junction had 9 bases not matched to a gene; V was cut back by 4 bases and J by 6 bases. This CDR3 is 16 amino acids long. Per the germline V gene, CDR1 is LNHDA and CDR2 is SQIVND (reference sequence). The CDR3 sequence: CASSNQGQGARDTQYF. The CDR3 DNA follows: TGTGCCAGTAGTAACCAAGGACAGGGGGCGCGGGATACGCAGTATTTT.

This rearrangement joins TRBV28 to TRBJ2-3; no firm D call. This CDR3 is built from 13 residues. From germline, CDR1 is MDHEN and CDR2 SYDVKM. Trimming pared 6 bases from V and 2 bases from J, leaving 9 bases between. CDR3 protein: CASRRRSTDTQYF. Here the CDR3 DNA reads TGTGCCAGCAGGAGGAGATCCACAGATACGCAGTATTTT. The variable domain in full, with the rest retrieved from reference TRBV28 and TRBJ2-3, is DVKVTQSSRYLVKRTGEKVFLECVQDMDHENMFWYRQDPGLGLRLIYFSYDVKMKEKGDIPEGYSVSREKKERFSLILESASTNQTSMYLCASRRRSTDTQYFGPGTRLTVL.